This entry describes one T cell receptor beta chain. This clonotype was observed a few times. The target of this receptor is not known. No qualities accompany the bases; no much larger clone lies one base away. The time point label, as the study defines it: before trial treatment. The donors took part in RACIN, a single-arm, phase I, dose-escalation trial that combined nivolumab, ipilimumab, aspirin, low-dose cyclophosphamide and low-dose radiotherapy. To be eligible, a patient needed to have an advanced solid tumor that was TIL-negative. Inclusive of the bounding cysteine and phenylalanine, the CDR3 is 17 residues long. The CDR3 DNA has 51 bases and is translated from base 1. Relative to germline, V is 2 bases shorter and J is 0 bases shorter, with 16 bases between their ends. From a lookup of the germline V gene (reference sequence), CDR1 and CDR2 are MNHEY and SMNVEV. First-strand cDNA was synthesized with Superscript III and a set of TRAV- and TRBV-specific primers, covering both TCRalpha and TCRbeta chains. TCRs were amplified with Phusion for roughly 19 PCR cycles, with a constant-region primer paired with the adapter attached to the V primers. The MessageAmp II aRNA Amplification Kit was used to amplify the isolated mRNA, with in vitro transcription run for approximately 15 hours at 37 degrees C. mRNA for TCR sequencing was isolated with the Dynabeads mRNA DIRECT Purification Kit. Indexed Illumina adapters were added in a second Phusion PCR of about 26 cycles, and the PCR products were purified with AMPure XP beads. An Illumina MiniSeq instrument was used to deep-sequence the TCRalpha and TCRbeta libraries. On the study's bioinformatics: Using custom Perl scripts, TCR sequences that encoded the same protein were pooled, out-of-frame sequences were dropped, and the abundance of each clonotype was calculated. The analysis excluded TCR sequences that were supported by just one read. Shannon entropy, Gini index, clonality, richness, and the frequency of TCRs shared between repertoires were included as repertoire metrics. Clones were called with MiXCR by TCRdb after fastp trimmed the public reads at Q25, and only in-frame beta chains were retained. When rows share a CDR3 protein, they turn into one entry using the most common DNA and genes. The V and J calls were determined by TCRdb, not by the authors. This sample is represented by 85,000 to 95,000 distinct CDR3 sequences; 9.4% of them were singletons. Around 0.96% of the sample goes to the ten largest clones.

This sample is part of a study of low-dose radiotherapy and immunotherapy resistance in tumors (dated by TCRdb to between 2021 and 2022). Study-level background: Cohort 1 received 0.5 Gy per fraction every 2 weeks, with a prescribed total PTV dose of 6.5 Gy. Patients in Cohort 2 were given 1 Gy per fraction every two weeks, for a total of 13 Gy across 26 weeks. Patients were given nivolumab as a 240 mg flat dose every two weeks and ipilimumab at 1 mg/kg every six weeks, with both drugs delivered intravenously. Intravenous cyclophosphamide at 200 mg/m2 was administered every two weeks, one day ahead of each radiation and immunotherapy administration. Patients took aspirin 300 mg orally once daily for four cycles, starting on cycle 1 day 1. Trial participants were not randomized into treatment groups. The translational analysis covered eight patients: three from the first dose cohort and the first five from the second dose cohort.

The sequence links TRBV27 to TRBJ1-1, with an unclear D gene assignment. This clonotype originated in a male donor with prostate cancer. Sequenced material: PBMCs, taken before treatment. This receptor has the CDR3 CASSLRNSILMNTEAFF. DNA sequence: TGTGCCAGCAGTTTACGGAACTCTATCCTTATGAACACTGAAGCTTTCTTT.